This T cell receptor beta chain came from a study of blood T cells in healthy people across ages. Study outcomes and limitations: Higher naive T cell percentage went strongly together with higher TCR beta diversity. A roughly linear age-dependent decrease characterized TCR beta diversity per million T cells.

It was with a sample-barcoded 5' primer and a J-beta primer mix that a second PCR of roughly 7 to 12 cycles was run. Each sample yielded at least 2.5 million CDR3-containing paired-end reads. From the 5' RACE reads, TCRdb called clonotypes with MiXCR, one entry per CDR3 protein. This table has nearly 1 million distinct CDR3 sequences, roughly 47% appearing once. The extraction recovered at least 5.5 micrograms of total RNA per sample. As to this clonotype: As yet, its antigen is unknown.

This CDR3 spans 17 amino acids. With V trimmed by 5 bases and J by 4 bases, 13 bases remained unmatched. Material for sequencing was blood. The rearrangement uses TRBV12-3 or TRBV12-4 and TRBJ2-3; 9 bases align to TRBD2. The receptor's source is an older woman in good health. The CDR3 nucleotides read TGTGCCAGCAGTCGAATAAGGACCAGCGGGAGGCCAGATACGCAGTATTTT. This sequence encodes CASSRIRTSGRPDTQYF.